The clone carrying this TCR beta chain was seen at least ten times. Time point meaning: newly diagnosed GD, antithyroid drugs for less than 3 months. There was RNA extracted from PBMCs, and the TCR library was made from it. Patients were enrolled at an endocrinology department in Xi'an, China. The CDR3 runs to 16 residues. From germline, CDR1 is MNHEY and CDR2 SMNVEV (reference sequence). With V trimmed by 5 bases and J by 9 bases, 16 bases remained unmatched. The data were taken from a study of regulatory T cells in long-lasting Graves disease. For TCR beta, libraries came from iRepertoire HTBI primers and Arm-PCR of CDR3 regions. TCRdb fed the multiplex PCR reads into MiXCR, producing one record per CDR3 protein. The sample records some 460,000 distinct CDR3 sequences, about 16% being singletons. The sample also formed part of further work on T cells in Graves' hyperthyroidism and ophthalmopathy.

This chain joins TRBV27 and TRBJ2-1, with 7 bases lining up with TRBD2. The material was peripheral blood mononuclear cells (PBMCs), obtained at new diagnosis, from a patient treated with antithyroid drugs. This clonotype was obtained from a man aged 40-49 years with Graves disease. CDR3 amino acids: CASSTRGGRVLGEQFF. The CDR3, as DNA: TGTGCCAGCAGTACCCGGGGAGGGAGGGTACTCGGTGAGCAGTTCTTC.